The sequence of this T cell receptor (beta chain) was determined in a study of PD-L1 blockade in urothelial cancer. Study-level information: Of prior chemotherapy regimens, patients had received between 0 and 3.

What went into each PCR as a spike was synthetic TCR analog templates. The repertoire was sequenced with immunoSEQ multiplex PCR; TCRdb's copy has only in-frame clones and lacks some. The table shows approximately 100,000 clones, with approximately 85% occurring only once. There are 12 residues in the CDR3. Germline lookup yields CDR1 SGHTA and CDR2 FQGNSA. The germline V and J ends were trimmed by 5 bases and 7 bases, with 12 bases remaining between them. The chain uses TRBV7-2 and TRBJ2-7, with a possible D match to TRBD1 (6 bases). This TCR was sampled from a middle-aged man with urothelial cancer. Source: PBMCs, taken around atezolizumab (anti-PD-L1) treatment. The CDR3 DNA sequence: TGTGCCAGCAGCCAGGGGATGGGTGAGCAGTACTTC. As protein: CASSQGMGEQYF.